Listed below are T cell receptor beta chains from one sample, sequenced in a study of T cells in Graves' hyperthyroidism and ophthalmopathy. TCRdb recomputed calls from the multiplex PCR reads with MiXCR, one row per CDR3 protein. The sample contains some 50,000 distinct CDR3 sequences, approximately 48% of which appear only once. The sample comprised blood. These TCRs come from a woman between 45 and 65 years old with Graves' ophthalmopathy. The CDR3 runs from the conserved cysteine through the conserved F or W. D genes are given only for firm matches. Clone size is stated in some rows and not others, as once, few, many or a class when expanded.

d_gene: .; j_gene: TRBJ2-3; abundance: medium-sized; v_gene: TRBV10-3; CDR3aa: CAIRQTASTDTQYF; CDR3nt: TGTGCCATCCGACAGACTGCTAGCACAGATACGCAGTATTTT
d_gene: .; j_gene: TRBJ1-5; abundance: medium-sized; v_gene: TRBV15; CDR3aa: CAISRKRSNQPQHF; CDR3nt: TGTGCCATCTCCAGGAAGAGGAGCAATCAGCCCCAGCATTTT
d_gene: TRBD1; j_gene: TRBJ1-1; abundance: many; v_gene: TRBV27; CDR3aa: CASSPRQGDTEAFF; CDR3nt: TGTGCCAGCAGTCCCCGACAGGGGGACACTGAAGCTTTCTTT
d_gene: .; j_gene: TRBJ2-3; abundance: many; v_gene: TRBV4-1; CDR3aa: CASSQVVSQTTDTQYF; CDR3nt: TGCGCCAGCAGCCAAGTAGTCTCCCAAACCACGGATACGCAGTATTTT
d_gene: .; j_gene: TRBJ2-5; abundance: many; v_gene: TRBV7-8; CDR3aa: CASSPLSSGPLETQYF; CDR3nt: TGTGCCAGCAGCCCCCTGTCTTCCGGGCCCCTGGAGACCCAGTACTTC
d_gene: .; j_gene: TRBJ2-1; abundance: many; v_gene: TRBV5-6; CDR3aa: CASSSYRDSIEFF; CDR3nt: TGTGCCAGCAGCTCCTACAGGGATAGCATAGAGTTCTTC
d_gene: .; j_gene: TRBJ1-1; abundance: many; v_gene: TRBV20-1; CDR3aa: CSAPGQVNTEAFF; CDR3nt: TGCAGTGCTCCTGGGCAGGTGAACACTGAAGCTTTCTTT
d_gene: .; j_gene: TRBJ2-3; abundance: .; v_gene: TRBV2; CDR3aa: CASSEAESTQYF; CDR3nt: TGTGCCAGCAGTGAGGCCGAGAGCACGCAGTATTTT
d_gene: .; j_gene: TRBJ1-4; abundance: medium-sized; v_gene: TRBV29-1; CDR3aa: CSVEIGGGELFF; CDR3nt: TGCAGCGTTGAAATTGGGGGGGGTGAACTGTTTTTT
d_gene: .; j_gene: TRBJ1-2; abundance: .; v_gene: TRBV7-2; CDR3aa: CASSPTGSGGYTF; CDR3nt: TGTGCCAGCAGCCCGACGGGGTCGGGTGGCTACACCTTC
d_gene: TRBD1; j_gene: TRBJ1-1; abundance: many; v_gene: TRBV11-2; CDR3aa: CASSLDGTGYRAFF; CDR3nt: TGTGCCAGCAGCTTAGATGGGACAGGGTATCGAGCTTTCTTT
d_gene: TRBD1; j_gene: TRBJ1-6; abundance: .; v_gene: TRBV5-4; CDR3aa: CASSLLAGQGRALHF; CDR3nt: TGTGCCAGCAGCTTGTTAGCCGGACAGGGTAGGGCCCTCCACTTT
d_gene: TRBD2; j_gene: TRBJ2-5; abundance: many; v_gene: TRBV4-1; CDR3aa: CASSRGLAGGRPSETQYF; CDR3nt: TGCGCCAGCAGCCGGGGACTAGCGGGGGGCCGACCGTCCGAGACCCAGTACTTC
d_gene: .; j_gene: TRBJ1-5; abundance: few; v_gene: TRBV28; CDR3aa: CASSLRVVREGQPQHF; CDR3nt: TGTGCCAGCAGTTTACGGGTTGTTAGGGAAGGACAGCCCCAGCATTTT
d_gene: TRBD1; j_gene: TRBJ1-4; abundance: .; v_gene: TRBV7-2; CDR3aa: CASSQGPGQGAHEKLFF; CDR3nt: TGTGCCAGCAGCCAAGGCCCCGGGCAGGGGGCACATGAAAAACTGTTTTTT
d_gene: TRBD2; j_gene: TRBJ2-4; abundance: .; v_gene: TRBV7-6; CDR3aa: CASSLGTSGIQYF; CDR3nt: TGTGCCAGCAGCTTAGGGACTAGCGGGATTCAGTACTTC
d_gene: .; j_gene: TRBJ2-1; abundance: many; v_gene: TRBV27; CDR3aa: CASRREGTYNEQFF; CDR3nt: TGTGCCAGCAGACGGGAAGGGACTTACAATGAGCAGTTCTTC
d_gene: TRBD1; j_gene: TRBJ2-1; abundance: .; v_gene: TRBV7-8; CDR3aa: CASSHRDSLHLEQFF; CDR3nt: TGTGCCAGCAGTCACCGGGACAGCCTTCATCTGGAGCAGTTCTTC
d_gene: .; j_gene: TRBJ1-2; abundance: .; v_gene: TRBV20-1; CDR3aa: CGAQTRGYTF; CDR3nt: TGCGGCGCACAAACGCGGGGCTACACTTTC
d_gene: .; j_gene: TRBJ2-1; abundance: many; v_gene: TRBV5-8; CDR3aa: CASSPIGTNEQFF; CDR3nt: TGTGCCAGCAGCCCCATAGGGACCAATGAGCAGTTCTTC
d_gene: TRBD1; j_gene: TRBJ2-7; abundance: .; v_gene: TRBV9; CDR3aa: CASSVTGGHAEQYF; CDR3nt: TGTGCCAGCAGCGTGACAGGGGGGCATGCCGAGCAGTACTTC
d_gene: .; j_gene: TRBJ2-1; abundance: many; v_gene: TRBV4-3; CDR3aa: CASSPTRSSYNEQFF; CDR3nt: TGCGCCAGCAGCCCCACTAGGAGCTCCTACAATGAGCAGTTCTTC
d_gene: TRBD1; j_gene: TRBJ2-7; abundance: many; v_gene: TRBV4-1; CDR3aa: CASSQEGGTGMYEQYF; CDR3nt: TGCGCCAGCAGCCAAGAGGGTGGGACAGGGATGTACGAGCAGTACTTC
d_gene: .; j_gene: TRBJ2-5; abundance: .; v_gene: TRBV20-1; CDR3aa: CSASRVLASPVETQYF; CDR3nt: TGCAGTGCTTCTAGGGTGCTAGCGTCCCCGGTGGAGACCCAGTACTTC
d_gene: .; j_gene: TRBJ1-1; abundance: .; v_gene: TRBV20-1; CDR3aa: CSASPGDTEAFF; CDR3nt: TGCAGTGCTAGCCCAGGGGACACTGAAGCTTTCTTT
d_gene: .; j_gene: TRBJ1-1; abundance: .; v_gene: TRBV6-1; CDR3aa: CATSEPRNTEAFF; CDR3nt: TGTGCCACCAGTGAACCGCGGAACACTGAAGCTTTCTTC
d_gene: .; j_gene: TRBJ1-3; abundance: .; v_gene: TRBV7-9; CDR3aa: CASSFLGVNYGYTIYF; CDR3nt: TGTGCCAGCAGCTTTCTGGGGGTGAACTATGGCTACACCATATATTTT
d_gene: .; j_gene: TRBJ1-3; abundance: many; v_gene: TRBV7-9; CDR3aa: CASSLGSRQGVLGNTIYF; CDR3nt: TGTGCCAGCAGCTTAGGTTCAAGGCAGGGTGTGCTTGGAAACACCATATATTTT
d_gene: TRBD1; j_gene: TRBJ2-1; abundance: .; v_gene: TRBV15; CDR3aa: CACRQGSYNEQFF; CDR3nt: TGTGCCTGCCGACAGGGATCCTACAATGAGCAGTTCTTC
d_gene: .; j_gene: TRBJ2-1; abundance: medium-sized; v_gene: TRBV2; CDR3aa: CASRQGSSYNEQFF; CDR3nt: TGTGCCAGCAGGCAGGGGAGCTCCTACAATGAGCAGTTCTTC
d_gene: TRBD1; j_gene: TRBJ2-1; abundance: few; v_gene: TRBV25-1; CDR3aa: CASSSPGTGGYNEQFF; CDR3nt: TGTGCCAGCAGTTCACCCGGGACAGGGGGCTACAATGAGCAGTTCTTC